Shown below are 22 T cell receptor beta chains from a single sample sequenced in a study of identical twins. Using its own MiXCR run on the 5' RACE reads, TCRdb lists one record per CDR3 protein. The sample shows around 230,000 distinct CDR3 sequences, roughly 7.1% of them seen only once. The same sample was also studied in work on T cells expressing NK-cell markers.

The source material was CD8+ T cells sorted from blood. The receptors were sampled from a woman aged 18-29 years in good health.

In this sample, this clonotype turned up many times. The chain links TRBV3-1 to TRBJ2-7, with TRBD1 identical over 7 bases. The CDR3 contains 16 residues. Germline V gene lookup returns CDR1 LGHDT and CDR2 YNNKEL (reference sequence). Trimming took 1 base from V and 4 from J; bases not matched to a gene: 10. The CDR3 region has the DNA TGTGCCAGCAGCCAAGCCGGGACAGCCTGGGTTTACGAGCAGTACTTC. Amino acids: CASSQAGTAWVYEQYF.

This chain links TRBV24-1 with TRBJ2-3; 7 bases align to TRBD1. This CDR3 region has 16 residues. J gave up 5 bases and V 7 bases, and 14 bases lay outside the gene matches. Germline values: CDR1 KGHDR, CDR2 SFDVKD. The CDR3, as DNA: TGTGCCACCAGCCCAAAAAAAACAGGGGCAGGAGATACGCAGTATTTT. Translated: CATSPKKTGAGDTQYF.

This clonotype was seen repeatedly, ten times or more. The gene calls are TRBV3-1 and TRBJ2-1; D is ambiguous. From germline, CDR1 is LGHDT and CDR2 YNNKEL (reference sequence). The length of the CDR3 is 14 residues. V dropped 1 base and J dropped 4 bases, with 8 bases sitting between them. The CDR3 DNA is TGTGCCAGCAGCCAAGTGGGGTATTACAATGAGCAGTTCTTC. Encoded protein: CASSQVGYYNEQFF.

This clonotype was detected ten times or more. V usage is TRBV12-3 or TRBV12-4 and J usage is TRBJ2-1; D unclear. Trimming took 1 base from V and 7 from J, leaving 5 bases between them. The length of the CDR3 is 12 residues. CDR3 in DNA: TGTGCCAGCAGTTTAGACTCTAATGAGCAGTTCTTC. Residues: CASSLDSNEQFF.

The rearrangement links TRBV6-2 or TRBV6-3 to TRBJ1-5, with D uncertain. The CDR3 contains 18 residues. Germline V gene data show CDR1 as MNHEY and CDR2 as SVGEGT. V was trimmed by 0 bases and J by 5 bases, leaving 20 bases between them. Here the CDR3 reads CASSYSSSNGRSDQPQHF. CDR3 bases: TGTGCCAGCAGTTACTCGTCATCTAATGGAAGATCCGATCAGCCCCAGCATTTT.

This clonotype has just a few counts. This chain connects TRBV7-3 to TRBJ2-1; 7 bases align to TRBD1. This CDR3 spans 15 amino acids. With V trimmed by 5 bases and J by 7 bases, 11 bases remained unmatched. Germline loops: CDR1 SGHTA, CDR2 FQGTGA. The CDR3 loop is CASSHFWCRGNEQFF. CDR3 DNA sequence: TGTGCCAGCAGCCACTTTTGGTGCAGGGGGAATGAGCAGTTCTTC.

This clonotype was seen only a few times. CDR3: CASSSRSGSGWGKQFF. The CDR3 nucleotides read TGTGCCAGCAGCTCCCGTAGCGGGAGCGGTTGGGGGAAGCAGTTCTTC. The rearrangement links TRBV11-3 to TRBJ2-1, with 9 nucleotides matching TRBD2. The CDR3 has 16 amino acids. V lost 4 bases and J lost 11; bases outside the gene matches: 15. Per the germline V gene, CDR1 is SGHNT and CDR2 is YENEEA.

The CDR3 spells CSVEDQTGGYGYTF. The CDR3 DNA sequence: TGCAGCGTTGAAGATCAAACAGGGGGGTATGGCTACACCTTC. The chain combines TRBV29-1 with TRBJ1-2; 8 bases are a match to TRBD1. Germline CDR1 reads SQVTM; CDR2 reads ANQGSEA. The CDR3 runs 14 residues. With 0 bases clipped from V and 5 bases from J, the junction kept 5 bases outside the gene matches.

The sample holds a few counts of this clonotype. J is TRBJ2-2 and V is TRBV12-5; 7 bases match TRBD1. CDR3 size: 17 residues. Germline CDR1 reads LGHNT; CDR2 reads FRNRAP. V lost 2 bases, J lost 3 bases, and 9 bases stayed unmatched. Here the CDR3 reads CASGLSPGQDDTGELFF. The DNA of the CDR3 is TGTGCTAGTGGTTTGTCCCCTGGACAGGATGACACCGGGGAGCTGTTTTTT.

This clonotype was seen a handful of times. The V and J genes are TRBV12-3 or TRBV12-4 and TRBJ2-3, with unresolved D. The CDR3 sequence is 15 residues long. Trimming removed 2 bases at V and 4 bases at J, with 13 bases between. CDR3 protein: CASSLLLGSPDTQYF. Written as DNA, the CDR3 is TGTGCCAGCAGTTTACTTCTAGGTAGCCCAGATACGCAGTATTTT.

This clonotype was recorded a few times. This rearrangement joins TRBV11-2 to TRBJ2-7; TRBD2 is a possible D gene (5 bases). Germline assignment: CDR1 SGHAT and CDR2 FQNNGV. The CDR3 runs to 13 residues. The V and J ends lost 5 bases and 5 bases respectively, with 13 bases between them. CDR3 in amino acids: CASSPRDFDEQYF. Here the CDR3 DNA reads TGTGCCAGCAGCCCCCGGGATTTCGACGAGCAGTACTTC.

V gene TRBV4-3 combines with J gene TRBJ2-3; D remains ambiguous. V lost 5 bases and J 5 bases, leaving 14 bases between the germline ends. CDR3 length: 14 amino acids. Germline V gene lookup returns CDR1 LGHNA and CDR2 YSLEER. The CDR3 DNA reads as TGCGCCAGCAGCTTAGGGTACTCAGAAGATACGCAGTATTTT. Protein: CASSLGYSEDTQYF.

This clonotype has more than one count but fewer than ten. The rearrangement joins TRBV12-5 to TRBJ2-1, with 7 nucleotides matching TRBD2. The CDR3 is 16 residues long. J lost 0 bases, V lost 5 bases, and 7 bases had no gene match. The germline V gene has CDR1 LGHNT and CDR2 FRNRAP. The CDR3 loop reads CASGPQLASSYNEQFF. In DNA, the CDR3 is TGTGCTAGTGGTCCCCAACTAGCGAGCTCCTACAATGAGCAGTTCTTC.

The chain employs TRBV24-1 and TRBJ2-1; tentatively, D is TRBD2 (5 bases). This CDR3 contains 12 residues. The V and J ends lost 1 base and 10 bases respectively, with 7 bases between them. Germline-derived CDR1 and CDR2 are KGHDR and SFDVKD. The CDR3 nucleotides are TGTGCCACCAGTGATTTTGGGGAGGAGCAGTTCTTC. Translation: CATSDFGEEQFF.

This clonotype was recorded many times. The CDR3 reads CASSDNSGANVLTF. The CDR3 DNA is TGTGCCAGCAGTGACAACTCTGGGGCCAACGTCCTGACTTTC. The rearrangement links TRBV6-4 to TRBJ2-6; no clear D. Trimming removed 2 bases at V and 0 bases at J, with 2 bases between. Looked up from germline, CDR1 is MRHNA and CDR2 is SNTAGT. The CDR3 contains 14 residues.

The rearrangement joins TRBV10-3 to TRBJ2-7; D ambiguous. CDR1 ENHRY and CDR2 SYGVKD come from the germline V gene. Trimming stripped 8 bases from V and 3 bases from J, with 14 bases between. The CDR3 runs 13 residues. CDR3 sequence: CAIAQVSVYEQYF. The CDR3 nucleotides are TGTGCCATCGCCCAGGTGTCGGTCTACGAGCAGTACTTC.

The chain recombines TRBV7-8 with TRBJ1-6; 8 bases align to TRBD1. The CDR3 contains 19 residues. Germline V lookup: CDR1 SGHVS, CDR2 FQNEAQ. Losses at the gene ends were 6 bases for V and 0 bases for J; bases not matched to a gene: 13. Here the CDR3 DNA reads TGTGCCAGCAGTCCAATCGACAGGGACAGGAGCTCCTATAATTCACCCCTCCACTTT. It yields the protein CASSPIDRDRSSYNSPLHF.

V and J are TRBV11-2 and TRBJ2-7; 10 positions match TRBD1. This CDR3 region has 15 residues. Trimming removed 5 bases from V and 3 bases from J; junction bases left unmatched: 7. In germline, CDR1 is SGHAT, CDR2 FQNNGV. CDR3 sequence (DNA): TGTGCCAGCAGCCCTACCGGACAGGGGGGCTACGAGCAGTACTTC. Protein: CASSPTGQGGYEQYF.

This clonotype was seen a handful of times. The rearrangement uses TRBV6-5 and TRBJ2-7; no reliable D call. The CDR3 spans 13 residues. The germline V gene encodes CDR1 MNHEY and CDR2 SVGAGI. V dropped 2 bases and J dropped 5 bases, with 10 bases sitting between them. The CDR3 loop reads CASSYTSSDEQYF. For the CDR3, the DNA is TGTGCCAGCAGTTACACCAGTTCTGACGAGCAGTACTTC.

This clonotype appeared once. In DNA form, the CDR3 reads TGTGCCAGCATGCCTTGGGGTAGCGGGGGGAACAATGAGCAGTTCTTC. Protein: CASMPWGSGGNNEQFF. The chain employs TRBV6-1 and TRBJ2-1, with 10 bases fitting TRBD2. CDR3 length equals 16 residues. Germline-derived CDR1 and CDR2 are MNHNS and SASEGT. The V segment lost 7 bases and the J segment 5 bases; nucleotides outside the gene matches: 11.

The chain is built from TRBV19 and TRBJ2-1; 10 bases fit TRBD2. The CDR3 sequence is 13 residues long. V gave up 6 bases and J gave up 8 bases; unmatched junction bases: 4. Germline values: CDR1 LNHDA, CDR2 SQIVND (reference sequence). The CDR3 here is CASRVAGGDEQFF. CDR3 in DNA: TGTGCCAGTAGGGTAGCGGGGGGCGATGAGCAGTTCTTC.

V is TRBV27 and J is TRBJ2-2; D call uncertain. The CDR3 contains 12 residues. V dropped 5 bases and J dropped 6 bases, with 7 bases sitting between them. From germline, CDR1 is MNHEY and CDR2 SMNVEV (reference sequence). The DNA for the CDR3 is TGTGCCAGCAGTCTATACCCCGGGGAGCTGTTTTTT. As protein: CASSLYPGELFF.